The clone carrying this TCR beta chain was seen only a few times. Its target is unknown. Patients having uncontrolled infection, another autoimmune disease, pregnancy or lactation were not included. PBMCs were sourced from approximately 9 ml fresh peripheral blood. CDR1 and CDR2 (germline): DFQATT, SNEGSKA (reference sequence). Trimming stripped 1 base from V and 4 bases from J, with 10 bases between. The length of the CDR3 is 14 residues. These data belong to a study of T cells in Graves' hyperthyroidism and ophthalmopathy. Overall study results and limits: Most thyroid clonotypes expanded above 0.001 were also detected in blood.

TCR beta CDR3 regions were amplified from RNA transcripts. TCR CDR3 underwent first-round RT-PCR with the HTBI primer set. TCRdb used MiXCR to reprocess the multiplex PCR reads, holding one entry per CDR3 protein. Of 490,000 or so distinct CDR3 sequences listed, roughly 22% were seen once; the top ten hold under 55%. The source is a woman aged 65 to 85 with Graves' ophthalmopathy. Sequenced: blood. The chain links TRBV20-1 to TRBJ2-2; D may be TRBD2 (5 bases). CDR3 loop: CSARVPGVTGELFF. For the CDR3, the DNA is TGCAGTGCTAGAGTCCCCGGGGTCACCGGGGAGCTGTTTTTT.